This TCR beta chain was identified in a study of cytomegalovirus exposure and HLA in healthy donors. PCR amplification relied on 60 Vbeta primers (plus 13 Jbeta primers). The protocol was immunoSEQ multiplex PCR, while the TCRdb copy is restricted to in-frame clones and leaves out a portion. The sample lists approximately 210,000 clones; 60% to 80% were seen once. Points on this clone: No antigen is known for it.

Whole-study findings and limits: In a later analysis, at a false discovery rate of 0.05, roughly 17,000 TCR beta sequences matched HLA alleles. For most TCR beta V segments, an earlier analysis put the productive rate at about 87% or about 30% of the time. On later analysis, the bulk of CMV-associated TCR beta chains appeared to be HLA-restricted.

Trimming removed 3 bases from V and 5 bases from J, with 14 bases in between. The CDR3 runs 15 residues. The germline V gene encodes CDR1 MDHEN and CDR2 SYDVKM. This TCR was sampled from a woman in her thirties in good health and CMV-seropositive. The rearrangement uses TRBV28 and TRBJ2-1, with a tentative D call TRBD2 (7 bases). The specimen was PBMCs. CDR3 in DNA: TGTGCCAGCAGTTTCATCGGGGGGCCGGACAATGAGCAGTTCTTC. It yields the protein CASSFIGGPDNEQFF.